This T cell receptor (beta chain) was recovered during a study of T cell changes during pregnancy in multiple sclerosis. Germline V gene sequence: CDR1 SGHTA, CDR2 FQGNSA. This CDR3 region has 12 residues. The V and J ends lost 0 bases and 5 bases respectively, with 5 bases between them. TCRdb's copy holds only in-frame clones and misses some; the assay was immunoSEQ multiplex PCR. This sample has 69,000 or so clones, with approximately 92% found just once. The clonotype originates from a female donor with multiple sclerosis, enrolled in a pregnancy study. The chain recombines TRBV7-2 with TRBJ2-7, with D maybe TRBD2 (5 bases). The material sequenced was peripheral blood, taken before pregnancy. CDR3 sequence: CASSLARDEQYF. For the CDR3, the DNA is TGTGCCAGCAGCTTAGCGAGGGACGAGCAGTACTTC.